This T cell receptor (beta chain) was obtained from a study of cytomegalovirus exposure and HLA in healthy donors. Study information: Tens of millions of unique TCRs, all from HLA-typed donors, were included in an early release of the data.

About this clone: Its specificity is not known.

CDR3 length: 14 amino acids. Trimming left V 2 bases short and J 0 bases short, with 8 bases between. Germline V gene data show CDR1 as KGHSH and CDR2 as LQKENI. Study-level points and caveats: One variant, a missense change in DCLRE1C, was linked in a later analysis to TCR beta V- and J-gene trimming. Upon later analysis, TCR association rates were observed to vary by HLA locus, being highest for DRB1 and lowest for HLA-C.

The PCR made use of 60 Vbeta and 13 Jbeta primers. Sequenced by immunoSEQ multiplex PCR; TCRdb stores in-frame clones only, minus some. The table lists roughly 54,000 clones. The sequenced sample was PBMCs. The genes are TRBV18 and TRBJ2-7, with D perhaps matching TRBD2 (5 bases). This clonotype originated in a woman in her twenties or thirties in good health and CMV-seropositive. The CDR3 region has the DNA TGTGCCAGCTCACCAAGCGGATACTCCTACGAGCAGTACTTC. Its protein product is CASSPSGYSYEQYF.